These 20 T cell receptor beta chains were sequenced from one sample in a study of identical twins. Using its own MiXCR run on the 5' RACE reads, TCRdb lists one record per CDR3 protein. This sample has about 200,000 distinct CDR3 sequences, with 7.5% found just once. Separately, the same data were catalogued under a study of yellow fever vaccine responses in identical twins.

Sequencing input: memory (CD45RO+) T cells sorted from blood. The receptors were sampled from a woman younger than 30 in good health.

This clonotype was observed a handful of times. This chain uses TRBV12-3 or TRBV12-4 with TRBJ2-7; D is possibly TRBD1 or TRBD2 (5 bases each). This CDR3 comprises 15 residues. V gave up 1 base and J gave up 4 bases, with 14 bases separating them. The CDR3 spells CASSLGPGAPYEQYF. The DNA of the CDR3 is TGTGCCAGCAGTTTAGGGCCCGGGGCCCCATACGAGCAGTACTTC.

The gene calls are TRBV20-1 and TRBJ1-2, with 7 bases identical to TRBD1. CDR1 is DFQATT, CDR2 SNEGSKA, per germline (reference sequence). There are 15 residues in the CDR3. V shed 0 bases and J 5 bases; nucleotides not matched to a gene: 9. The CDR3 DNA reads TGCAGTGCTAGAGATAGGACAGGCCGGGGTTATGGCTACACCTTC. Translating it yields CSARDRTGRGYGYTF.

This clonotype has only a few counts. This chain uses TRBV10-3 with TRBJ1-3; TRBD1 matches at 7 bases. V gave up 2 bases and J gave up 2 bases; unmatched junction bases: 6. CDR1 and CDR2 from the germline V gene are ENHRY and SYGVKD. The CDR3 totals 16 residues. The CDR3 here is CAISERDSSAGNTIYF. In nucleotides, the CDR3 is TGTGCCATCAGTGAGAGGGACAGCTCGGCTGGAAACACCATATATTTT.

This clonotype occurred a few times. V usage is TRBV5-1 and J usage is TRBJ1-1; TRBD1 aligns across 8 bases. V shed 5 bases, J shed 1 base, and the junction held 7 bases outside the gene matches. The CDR3 totals 15 residues. The V gene's germline CDR1 is SGHRS and CDR2 YFSETQ. The CDR3, as DNA: TGCGCCAGCAGAAACTCGGACAGGGAGAACACTGAAGCTTTCTTT. As protein: CASRNSDRENTEAFF. Variable domain in full (rest from reference TRBV5-1 and TRBJ1-1): KAGVTQTPRYLIKTRGQQVTLSCSPISGHRSVSWYQQTPGQGLQFLFEYFSETQRNKGNFPGRFSGRQFSNSRSEMNVSTLELGDSALYLCASRNSDRENTEAFFGQGTRLTVV.

The table lists this clonotype with a few counts. CDR3 in DNA: TGTGCCAGTAGCTTAGATCCTTACGCCGGGGAGCTGTTTTTT. Translating it yields CASSLDPYAGELFF. The chain combines TRBV19 with TRBJ2-2; D remains unclear. From germline, CDR1 is LNHDA and CDR2 SQIVND (reference sequence). The CDR3 sequence is 14 residues long. Trimming removed 6 bases from V and 6 bases from J, with 14 bases in between.

CDR3 sequence reads: CASSLEQGWHEQFF. DNA for the CDR3: TGCGCCAGCAGCTTGGAACAGGGGTGGCATGAGCAGTTCTTC. This rearrangement joins TRBV5-1 to TRBJ2-1; 7 bases map to TRBD1. This CDR3 comprises 14 residues. The ends lost 0 bases at V and 8 bases at J; junction bases unmatched: 5. CDR1 SGHRS and CDR2 YFSETQ come from the germline V gene.

CDR3 amino acids: CSPTEGGGEQFF. The CDR3 DNA reads TGCAGTCCCACAGAGGGGGGCGGTGAGCAGTTCTTC. The chain carries TRBV20-1 and TRBJ2-1; the D call may be TRBD1 or TRBD2 (6 bases each). Germline CDR1 and CDR2: DFQATT and SNEGSKA (reference sequence). The V gene lost 8 bases and the J gene lost 9 bases, with 17 bases spanning the gap. The CDR3 is made up of 12 amino acids.

This clonotype occurred many times. The chain links TRBV20-1 to TRBJ2-3; maybe TRBD2 (5 bases). CDR1 and CDR2 from the germline V gene are DFQATT and SNEGSKA (reference sequence). Trimming removed 4 bases at V and 1 base at J, with 6 bases between. This CDR3 comprises 12 residues. CDR3 region: CSANGGTDTQYF. In DNA, the CDR3 is TGCAGTGCTAACGGGGGCACAGATACGCAGTATTTT.

This clonotype was detected only a few times. One junction end disagrees with the germline gene, perhaps due to a read error. The J gene is TRBJ2-7, the V gene TRBV2; TRBD1 agrees at 7 bases. This CDR3 has 14 amino acids. Germline lookup yields CDR1 SNHLY and CDR2 FYNNEI. In DNA form, the CDR3 reads TGTGCCAGCAGGGCGAACTGGGACAGTCTATTTCTCCGTTTC. It encodes CASRANWDSLFLRF.

There are many counts of this clonotype. This chain connects TRBV6-2 or TRBV6-3 to TRBJ2-1, with 8 nucleotides matching TRBD2. The CDR3 has 14 residues. Germline V gene sequence: CDR1 MNHEY, CDR2 SVGEGT. Unmatched junction bases numbered 5, after V lost 4 bases and J lost 6 bases. The CDR3 is CASSFREGPNEQFF. The CDR3 bases are TGTGCCAGCAGTTTTCGGGAGGGCCCCAATGAGCAGTTCTTC.

J is TRBJ2-3 and V is TRBV14, with 12 bases that match TRBD2. Germline V gene lookup returns CDR1 SGHDN and CDR2 FVKESK. The CDR3 loop spans 18 amino acids. V was pared by 0 bases and J by 1 base, with 5 bases of the junction left unmatched. CDR3 sequence reads: CASSQDWRTSGGTDTQYF. DNA of the CDR3: TGTGCCAGCAGCCAAGATTGGAGGACTAGCGGGGGCACAGATACGCAGTATTTT.

The V gene is TRBV4-3, the J gene TRBJ2-1; D might be TRBD1 (7 bases). The CDR3 contains 16 residues. Germline loops: CDR1 LGHNA, CDR2 YSLEER. Trimming took off 1 base at V and 8 bases at J, with 18 bases between the two ends. DNA of the CDR3: TGCGCCAGCAGCCAAGGGGGCGGCGGGACAGTCGATGAGCAGTTCTTC. Translation: CASSQGGGGTVDEQFF.

A few counts support this clonotype. The V and J genes are TRBV4-3 and TRBJ1-1; perhaps TRBD1 as D (6 bases). The CDR3 totals 16 residues. Germline lookup yields CDR1 LGHNA and CDR2 YSLEER. Trimming stripped 0 bases from V and 1 base from J, with 12 bases between. Written as DNA, the CDR3 is TGCGCCAGCAGCCAAGATTCCGGGGGCAGGAACACTGAAGCTTTCTTT. Translation: CASSQDSGGRNTEAFF.

Ten or more counts support this clonotype. This sequence joins TRBV9 and TRBJ1-1; tentative D call: TRBD1 (5 bases). Germline-derived CDR1 and CDR2 are SGDLS and YYNGEE. The germline V and J ends were trimmed by 4 bases and 3 bases, with 13 bases remaining between them. This CDR3 comprises 14 residues. CDR3 nucleotide sequence: TGTGCCAGCAGCCTTTTCGGGGCCGACACTGAAGCTTTCTTT. The encoded protein is CASSLFGADTEAFF.

This clonotype was found many times. The chain links TRBV10-3 to TRBJ1-3, with a possible D match to TRBD1 (6 bases). The CDR3 spans 14 residues. V was shortened by 6 bases and J by 4 bases, with 13 bases between the two germline ends. CDR1 and CDR2 from the germline V gene are ENHRY and SYGVKD. The CDR3 bases are TGTGCCATCAGAGACCCAGGGGACGGAAACACCATATATTTT. Its translation is CAIRDPGDGNTIYF.

This clonotype was counted ten times or more. V usage is TRBV7-2 and J usage is TRBJ2-2, with D perhaps TRBD2 (6 bases). Germline V CDR1 and CDR2: SGHTA, FQGNSA. The CDR3 runs 14 residues. V lost 1 base to trimming and J lost 7 bases, with 10 bases between them. In nucleotides, the CDR3 is TGTGCCAGCAGCTTAGTACAGCGGGTCGGGGAGCTGTTTTTT. Protein product: CASSLVQRVGELFF.

The sample holds many counts of this clonotype. V usage is TRBV3-1 and J usage is TRBJ1-1; possible D gene TRBD1, 5 bases. This CDR3 has 13 residues. CDR1 and CDR2 (germline): LGHDT, YNNKEL (reference sequence). Trimming left V 0 bases short and J 10 bases short, with 12 bases between. The CDR3 nucleotides are TGTGCCAGCAGCCAAGATATTGGGGGGGGAGCTTTCTTT. Translation: CASSQDIGGGAFF.

This clonotype showed up many times. The rearrangement joins TRBV7-2 to TRBJ1-2; D is possibly TRBD1 (6 bases). This CDR3 has 16 amino acids. Trimming stripped 5 bases from V and 6 bases from J, with 22 bases between. The germline V gene encodes CDR1 SGHTA and CDR2 FQGNSA. The CDR3 is CASSREGGVADNGYTF. The CDR3 DNA is TGTGCCAGCAGCCGAGAAGGGGGGGTGGCAGATAATGGCTACACCTTC.

This clonotype was observed many times. The rearrangement uses TRBV5-1 and TRBJ2-3; 7 positions match TRBD2. CDR1 SGHRS and CDR2 YFSETQ come from the germline V gene. The CDR3 is made up of 16 amino acids. V shed 0 bases and J 0 bases; nucleotides not matched to a gene: 4. The CDR3 reads CASSLGGRGSTDTQYF. Here the CDR3 DNA reads TGCGCCAGCAGCTTGGGCGGGAGAGGTAGCACAGATACGCAGTATTTT.

The chain links TRBV11-2 to TRBJ1-6; 8 bases are shared with TRBD1. The trim removed 0 bases at V and 13 bases at J, leaving 2 bases unmatched. The CDR3 contains 13 residues. The germline gives CDR1 SGHAT, CDR2 FQNNGV. In nucleotides, the CDR3 is TGTGCCAGCAGCTTAGACAGGGGGCGGCCCCTCCACTTT. As protein: CASSLDRGRPLHF.